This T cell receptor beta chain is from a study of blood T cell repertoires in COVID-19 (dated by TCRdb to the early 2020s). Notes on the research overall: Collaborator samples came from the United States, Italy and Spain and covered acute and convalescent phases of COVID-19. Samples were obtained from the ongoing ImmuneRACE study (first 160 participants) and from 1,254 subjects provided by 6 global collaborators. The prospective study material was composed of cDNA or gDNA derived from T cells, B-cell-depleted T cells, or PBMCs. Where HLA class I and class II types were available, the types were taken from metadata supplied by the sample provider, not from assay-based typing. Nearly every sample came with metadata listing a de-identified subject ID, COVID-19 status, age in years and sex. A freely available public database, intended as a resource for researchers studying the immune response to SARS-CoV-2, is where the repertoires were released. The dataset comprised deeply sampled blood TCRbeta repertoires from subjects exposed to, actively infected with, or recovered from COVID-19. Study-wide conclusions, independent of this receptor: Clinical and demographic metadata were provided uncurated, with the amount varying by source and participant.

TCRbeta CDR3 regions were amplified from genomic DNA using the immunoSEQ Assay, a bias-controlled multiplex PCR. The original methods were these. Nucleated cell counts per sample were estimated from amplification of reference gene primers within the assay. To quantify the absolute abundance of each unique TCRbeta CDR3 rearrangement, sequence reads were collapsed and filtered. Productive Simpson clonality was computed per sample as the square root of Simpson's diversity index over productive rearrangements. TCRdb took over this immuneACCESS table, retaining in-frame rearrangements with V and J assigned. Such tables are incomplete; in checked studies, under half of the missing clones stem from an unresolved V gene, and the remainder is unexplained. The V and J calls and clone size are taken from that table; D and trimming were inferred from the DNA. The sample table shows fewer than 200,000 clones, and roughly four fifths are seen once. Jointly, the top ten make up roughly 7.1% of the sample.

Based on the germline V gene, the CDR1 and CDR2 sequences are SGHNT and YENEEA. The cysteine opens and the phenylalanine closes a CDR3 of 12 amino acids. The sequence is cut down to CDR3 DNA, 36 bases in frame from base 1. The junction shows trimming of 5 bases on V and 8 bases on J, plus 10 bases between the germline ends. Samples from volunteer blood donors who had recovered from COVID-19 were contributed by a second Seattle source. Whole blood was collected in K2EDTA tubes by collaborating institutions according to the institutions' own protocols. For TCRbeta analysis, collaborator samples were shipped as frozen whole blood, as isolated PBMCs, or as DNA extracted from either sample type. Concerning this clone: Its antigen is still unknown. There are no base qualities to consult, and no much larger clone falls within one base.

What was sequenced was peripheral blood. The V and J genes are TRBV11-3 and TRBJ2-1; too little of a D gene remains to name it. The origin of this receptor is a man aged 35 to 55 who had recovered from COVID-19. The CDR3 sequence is CASSHNSHEQFF. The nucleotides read TGTGCCAGCAGCCATAATAGCCATGAGCAGTTCTTC.